This passage covers 19 T cell receptor beta chains from one sample sequenced in a study of early T cells in non-severe SARS-CoV-2 infection. One entry per CDR3 protein results from TCRdb running MiXCR on the 5' RACE reads. The table includes 20,000 to 25,000 distinct CDR3 sequences, just under 4.5% detected once. Sequences were obtained from whole blood. The receptors shown here come from an adult who was a healthcare worker with PCR-confirmed SARS-CoV-2 infection or an uninfected control (not recorded which).

This clonotype was picked up one time. The CDR3 bases are TGTGCCAGCAGACTTCATACAGGGCGCACAGCAGACGAGCAGTACTTC. Residues: CASRLHTGRTADEQYF. The rearrangement joins TRBV6-2 or TRBV6-3 to TRBJ2-7; D perhaps matches TRBD1 (6 bases). The CDR3 totals 16 residues. Germline values: CDR1 MNHEY, CDR2 SVGEGT. V lost 6 bases and J 5 bases, leaving 23 bases between the germline ends.

The table lists this clonotype with many counts. J is TRBJ2-7 and V is TRBV9, with 15 bases that match TRBD2. This CDR3 has 16 amino acids. Germline V gene sequence: CDR1 SGDLS, CDR2 YYNGEE. Trimming took 4 bases from V and 7 from J; bases not matched to a gene: 9. CDR3 DNA: TGTGCCAGCAGCCCAGGGACTAGCGGGAGGTATAGAGAGCAGTACTTC. Amino acids: CASSPGTSGRYREQYF.

This clonotype was seen many times. The CDR3 loop reads CSARSRTGVPGANVLTF. The CDR3 DNA reads as TGCAGTGCTAGATCCCGGACAGGGGTGCCTGGGGCCAACGTCCTGACTTTC. The chain employs TRBV20-1 and TRBJ2-6, with 9 bases lining up with TRBD1. This CDR3 is built from 17 residues. The germline CDR1 and CDR2 sequences are DFQATT and SNEGSKA (reference sequence). V shed 2 bases, J shed 2 bases, and the junction held 7 bases outside the gene matches.

This clonotype was seen at least ten times. The chain couples TRBV25-1 to TRBJ1-6; TRBD1 aligns across 10 bases. V shed 6 bases and J 9 bases; nucleotides not matched to a gene: 8. The germline V gene has CDR1 MGHDK and CDR2 SYGVNS. The CDR3 extends over 15 amino acids. The CDR3 DNA follows: TGTGCCAGCAGGGGCGGGACAGGGGATATTTCACCCCTCCACTTT. Protein sequence: CASRGGTGDISPLHF.

This clonotype was counted ten times or more. The chain recombines TRBV28 with TRBJ1-2; 7 nucleotides match TRBD1. The CDR3 length is 16 residues. Germline values: CDR1 MDHEN, CDR2 SYDVKM. J lost 3 bases, V lost 1 base, and 8 bases had no gene match. CDR3 coding DNA: TGTGCCAGCAGTTTATTTTCAGGGGGTTTTGACTATGGCTACACCTTC. Its protein product is CASSLFSGGFDYGYTF.

This clonotype came up many times. V and J are TRBV25-1 and TRBJ2-6; 7 bases are a match to TRBD1. The germline gives CDR1 MGHDK, CDR2 SYGVNS. The V segment lost 3 bases and the J segment 2 bases; nucleotides outside the gene matches: 7. This CDR3 comprises 17 residues. CDR3 sequence: CASSDRDRLTGANVLTF. The CDR3 nucleotides read TGTGCCAGCAGTGATAGGGACAGACTTACTGGGGCCAACGTCCTGACTTTC.

This clonotype was picked up many times. The chain has TRBV7-9 and TRBJ2-1, with 9 bases fitting TRBD2. The germline CDR1 and CDR2 sequences are SEHNR and FQNEAQ (reference sequence). CDR3 size: 17 residues. J lost 0 bases, V lost 4 bases, and 7 bases had no gene match. CDR3 in amino acids: CASSSRLAVSSYNEQFF. The CDR3 coding sequence is TGTGCCAGCAGCTCGAGACTAGCGGTGAGCTCCTACAATGAGCAGTTCTTC.

This clonotype was counted many times. This chain links TRBV5-1 with TRBJ2-7; the match to TRBD2 covers 11 bases. Unmatched junction bases numbered 13, after V lost 4 bases and J lost 7 bases. There are 16 residues in the CDR3. Germline V gene sequence: CDR1 SGHRS, CDR2 YFSETQ. The CDR3 DNA is TGCGCCAGCAGCCTAGGACTAGCGGGCCTCACGGGGGAGCAGTACTTC. Its translation: CASSLGLAGLTGEQYF.

The chain carries TRBV4-2 and TRBJ2-7; 9 bases line up with TRBD2. CDR1 and CDR2 (germline): LGHNA, YNFKEQ. With 0 bases clipped from V and 2 bases from J, the junction kept 8 bases outside the gene matches. This CDR3 comprises 17 residues. The CDR3, as DNA: TGTGCCAGCAGCCAAGATGTACTAGCGGGCAATCCCTACGAGCAGTACTTC. Translated: CASSQDVLAGNPYEQYF.

The sample holds many counts of this clonotype. The V call is TRBV7-6, the J call TRBJ1-3; D gene unclear. This CDR3 is 13 amino acids long. From germline, CDR1 is SGHVS and CDR2 FNYEAQ. Trimming shortened V by 3 bases and J by 4 bases, and 7 bases separated the two germline ends. The CDR3 bases are TGTGCCAGCAGCTTGGGAGAAGGAAACACCATATATTTT. Translation gives CASSLGEGNTIYF.

The sample holds many counts of this clonotype. The rearrangement joins TRBV20-1 to TRBJ1-5; a weak D match, TRBD1 (5 bases). V was cut by 0 bases and J by 0 bases, with 9 bases left in between. Per the germline V gene, CDR1 is DFQATT and CDR2 is SNEGSKA (reference sequence). The CDR3 length is 15 residues. The chain's CDR3 is CSARDRGNSNQPQHF. For the CDR3, the DNA is TGCAGTGCTAGAGATAGGGGCAATAGCAATCAGCCCCAGCATTTT.

The table lists this clonotype with many counts. The chain couples TRBV20-1 to TRBJ2-1, with 8 bases that match TRBD2. The CDR3 contains 15 residues. In germline, CDR1 is DFQATT, CDR2 SNEGSKA (reference sequence). Germline trimming cut 6 bases from V and 3 bases from J; bases unmatched to any gene: 10. The DNA of the CDR3 is TGCAGTGCCTTAGACGGGACTAGTTTCTACAATGAGCAGTTCTTC. As protein: CSALDGTSFYNEQFF.

This clonotype has only a few counts. The chain uses TRBV7-2 and TRBJ2-5; D is uncertain. The V and J ends lost 5 bases and 0 bases respectively, with 4 bases between them. The CDR3 consists of 12 residues. From germline, CDR1 is SGHTA and CDR2 FQGNSA. The CDR3 region has the DNA TGTGCCAGCAGCATGTACCAAGAGACCCAGTACTTC. Protein: CASSMYQETQYF.

In this sample, this clonotype turned up many times. The chain links TRBV7-3 to TRBJ2-1; 8 bases fit TRBD2. V lost 2 bases to trimming and J lost 3 bases; unmatched junction nucleotides: 6. The CDR3 consists of 16 residues. CDR1 is SGHTA, CDR2 FQGTGA, per germline. The CDR3 loop reads CASSLVAGGDYNEQFF. CDR3 DNA sequence: TGTGCCAGCAGCTTAGTCGCGGGAGGTGACTACAATGAGCAGTTCTTC.

This clonotype occurred many times. V and J are TRBV6-1 and TRBJ1-1; maybe TRBD1 (5 bases). This CDR3 is 13 amino acids long. Per germline, CDR1 MNHNS and CDR2 SASEGT. Trimming left V 10 bases short and J 9 bases short, with 21 bases between. Written as DNA, the CDR3 is TGTGCCATCAATTACTCAGGGCAAACCCAAGCTTTCTTT. Protein sequence: CAINYSGQTQAFF.

The table lists this clonotype with many counts. V is TRBV28 and J is TRBJ2-7; no clear D gene. V shed 3 bases and J shed 3 bases, with 9 bases lying between them. CDR1 MDHEN and CDR2 SYDVKM come from the germline V gene. The CDR3 totals 13 residues. The CDR3 region is CASSFLGNYEQYF. CDR3 bases: TGTGCCAGCAGTTTTCTGGGGAACTACGAGCAGTACTTC.

V usage is TRBV20-1 and J usage is TRBJ2-7, with 8 bases that match TRBD2. Germline CDR1 is DFQATT and CDR2 is SNEGSKA (reference sequence). This CDR3 is built from 13 residues. J was trimmed by 7 bases and V by 7 bases; bases with no gene match: 12. The CDR3 coding sequence is TGCAGTGTTGTGTTAGCGGGAAGGTGGGAGCAGTACTTC. Protein sequence: CSVVLAGRWEQYF.

This clonotype was observed at least ten times. The genes are TRBV7-3 and TRBJ1-1; tentative D call: TRBD1 (5 bases). From germline, CDR1 is SGHTA and CDR2 FQGTGA. The V and J ends lost 1 base and 0 bases respectively, with 9 bases between them. There are 15 residues in the CDR3. For the CDR3, the DNA is TGTGCCAGCAGCTTAATGGCGGGACTGAACACTGAAGCTTTCTTT. Amino acids: CASSLMAGLNTEAFF.

This clonotype has ten or more counts. The chain combines TRBV20-1 with TRBJ2-3; D remains unclear. The CDR3 is made up of 12 amino acids. Germline V lookup: CDR1 DFQATT, CDR2 SNEGSKA (reference sequence). Trimming left V 0 bases short and J 2 bases short, with 3 bases between. The CDR3 DNA sequence: TGCAGTGCTAGAGAAGACACAGATACGCAGTATTTT. Protein product: CSAREDTDTQYF.